This T cell receptor beta chain was recovered during a study of blood T cells in healthy people across ages. This clonotype was counted many times. Researchers report isolating at least 6.5 million PBMCs per sample. It was with a sample-barcoded 5' primer and a J-beta primer mix that a second PCR of roughly 7 to 12 cycles was run. TCRdb reanalysed the 5' RACE reads using MiXCR and keeps one entry per CDR3 protein. The sample lists 600,000 or so distinct CDR3 sequences; approximately 30% were seen once. The CDR3 runs to 15 residues. CDR1 is MDHEN, CDR2 SYDVKM, per germline. V lost 5 bases and J lost 1, with 14 bases in between.

The chain employs TRBV28 and TRBJ2-5; D uncertain. This TCR was recovered from an elderly woman in good health. The sample taken for sequencing was blood. The CDR3 loop is CASSPPGRSQETQYF. CDR3 DNA: TGTGCCAGCAGTCCCCCCGGGCGAAGCCAAGAGACCCAGTACTTC.